The text below deals with one TCR beta chain. Each CDR3 protein is one row after TCRdb ran MiXCR on the RACE reads. The sample consists of approximately 68,000 distinct CDR3 sequences, 8.5% of them appearing once. Time point denoted: patch test 2, 6 weeks after DPC sensitization. Treatment specified: therapeutic diphenylcyclopropenone sensitization with weekly scalp DPC. This sample is drawn from a study of human T cells and chemical hapten exposure. At the level of the study: DPC at 2% was the sensitizing agent, placed on around 2 cm by around 2 cm of upper inner arm skin. Upper-back patches of 0.01% DPC were read at 6 days.

The V gene end was trimmed by 1 base and the J gene end by 2 bases; junction bases not matched to a gene: 3. Germline lookup yields CDR1 LNHDA and CDR2 SQIVND (reference sequence). The CDR3 contains 16 residues. The J gene is TRBJ2-7, the V gene TRBV19, with 12 nucleotides matching TRBD2. The source is a woman between 45 and 60 years old with alopecia areata. Some clones in this sample may be carry-over from other donors' samples. This sample comprised whole blood, obtained in connection with sensitization to the hapten diphenylcyclopropenone (DPC). CDR3 nucleotide sequence: TGTGCCAGTAGTATAGTTGGACTAGCGGGAACCTACGAGCAGTACTTC. Translation: CASSIVGLAGTYEQYF.